The 12 T cell receptor beta chains below were found in one sample sequenced in a study of T cells in Graves' hyperthyroidism and ophthalmopathy. There were TCR beta CDR3 regions amplified from RNA transcripts. TCR CDR3 regions were first amplified by RT-PCR with HTBI primers. In TCRdb, the multiplex PCR reads were re-called with MiXCR into one record per CDR3 protein. The sample records about 560,000 distinct CDR3 sequences, more than 45% being singletons. Sequenced material: peripheral blood or thyroid tissue (not recorded which). The receptors stem from a woman aged 18-29 years with Graves' hyperthyroidism.

The chain couples TRBV2 to TRBJ1-5, with D possibly matching TRBD1 (6 bases). Trimming took off 3 bases at V and 5 bases at J, with 11 bases between the two ends. There are 14 residues in the CDR3. CDR1 and CDR2 (germline): SNHLY, FYNNEI. CDR3 DNA: TGTGCCAGCAGTGATTATACAGGGTATCAGCCCCAGCATTTT. Protein product: CASSDYTGYQPQHF.

This clonotype was picked up one time. The V and J genes are TRBV12-3 or TRBV12-4 and TRBJ2-2; D is uncertain. The germline V and J ends were trimmed by 7 bases and 4 bases, with 10 bases remaining between them. CDR3 length: 13 residues. The CDR3 DNA follows: TGTGCCAGCAATTCCGACTCCACCGGGGAGCTGTTTTTT. Amino acid sequence: CASNSDSTGELFF.

The table lists this clonotype with many counts. This rearrangement joins TRBV24-1 to TRBJ2-7; weak D call: TRBD2 (5 bases). This CDR3 contains 14 residues. V was pared by 5 bases and J by 5 bases, with 15 bases between. From germline, CDR1 is KGHDR and CDR2 SFDVKD. CDR3 DNA sequence: TGTGCCACCAGTGGAGGGCAAGGAGGAGACGAGCAGTACTTC. It specifies CATSGGQGGDEQYF.

This clonotype came up a few times. The V and J genes are TRBV7-9 and TRBJ1-1; possibly TRBD1 for D (6 bases). The CDR3 spans 14 residues. The germline V gene encodes CDR1 SEHNR and CDR2 FQNEAQ (reference sequence). V lost 7 bases and J lost 1, with 13 bases in between. CDR3 coding DNA: TGTGCCAGCACCCAAGGGGGGAAGAACACTGAAGCTTTCTTT. It specifies CASTQGGKNTEAFF.

The chain has TRBV20-1 and TRBJ2-2; 7 nucleotides line up with TRBD2. V was clipped by 3 bases and J by 3 bases; unmatched bases: 7. Germline values: CDR1 DFQATT, CDR2 SNEGSKA (reference sequence). CDR3 size: 15 residues. The CDR3 bases are TGCAGTGCTAGGAGGCGGGAGACGTACACCGGGGAGCTGTTTTTT. Amino acids: CSARRRETYTGELFF.

This clonotype was counted only a few times. V and J are TRBV19 and TRBJ1-1, with D maybe TRBD1 (6 bases). CDR3 length: 14 amino acids. Germline CDR1 LNHDA, CDR2 SQIVND (reference sequence). V dropped 10 bases and J dropped 2 bases, with 17 bases sitting between them. The DNA for the CDR3 is TGTGCCACCAAGGATTACAGGGCCAACACTGAAGCTTTCTTT. It specifies CATKDYRANTEAFF.

DNA for the CDR3: TGTGCCAGCAGCCTACCCATACAGGCTACAATCTCTGGAAACACCATATATTTT. It yields the protein CASSLPIQATISGNTIYF. The V and J genes are TRBV7-3 and TRBJ1-3; tentative D call: TRBD1 (5 bases). The CDR3 contains 18 residues. Looked up from germline, CDR1 is SGHTA and CDR2 is FQGTGA. V was clipped by 5 bases and J by 0 bases, with 20 bases between them.

This clonotype has more than one count but fewer than ten. One junction end does not reproduce the germline sequence, and a read error may be involved. The chain combines TRBV29-1 with TRBJ1-3; D uncertain. This CDR3 is 11 amino acids long. Germline V lookup: CDR1 SQVTM, CDR2 ANQGSEA. This chain's CDR3 is CSAMPGNTIYF. Written as DNA, the CDR3 is TGCAGCGCCATGCCTGGGAACACCATATATTTT.

The chain uses TRBV2 and TRBJ1-2; maybe TRBD1 (5 bases). The germline V and J ends were trimmed by 5 bases and 4 bases, with 17 bases remaining between them. The CDR3 has 15 residues. Germline V gene sequence: CDR1 SNHLY, CDR2 FYNNEI. DNA for the CDR3: TGTGCCAGCAGTTACCAGTCCGGGGCTCTCTATGGCTACACCTTC. Encoded protein: CASSYQSGALYGYTF.

Only a few counts were recorded for this clonotype. This sequence may be a read error, since a much larger clone differs from it by one base. V and J are TRBV6-5 and TRBJ2-7; D is unclear. Looked up from germline, CDR1 is MNHEY and CDR2 is SVGAGI. Trimming cost V 5 bases and J 4 bases, with 6 bases left between them. The CDR3 is 11 amino acids. As DNA, the CDR3 is TGTGCCAGCAGTGCCGGGTACGAGCAGTACTTC. This encodes CASSAGYEQYF.

The genes are TRBV25-1 and TRBJ1-2; D is ambiguous. The V gene lost 6 bases and the J gene lost 1 base, with 12 bases spanning the gap. CDR1 is MGHDK and CDR2 is SYGVNS in the germline V gene. This CDR3 contains 14 residues. The CDR3 here is CASSVELHNYGYTF. CDR3 nucleotide sequence: TGTGCCAGCAGCGTTGAGCTTCATAACTATGGCTACACCTTC.

This chain links TRBV6-5 with TRBJ1-5; D call uncertain. Trimming left V 5 bases short and J 2 bases short, with 10 bases between. The germline V gene encodes CDR1 MNHEY and CDR2 SVGAGI. The CDR3 runs 14 residues. The CDR3 is CASSGRAGNQPQHF. CDR3 sequence (DNA): TGTGCCAGCAGTGGGCGGGCGGGCAATCAGCCCCAGCATTTT.